Presented here are 3 T cell receptor beta chains from one specimen sequenced in a study of vaccination effects on CD4 cells after COVID-19. Some clones are missing from TCRdb's copy, which holds only in-frame ones; the method was immunoSEQ multiplex PCR. In the table there are roughly 48,000 clones, approximately 61% of which are singletons. What these receptors recognize is not known. Culture proceeded for approximately 10 days, and CD4+ T cells were then isolated. The material sequenced was CD4+ T cells from PBMCs cultured without peptide, taken before COVID-19 vaccination. These receptors all stem from a human donor who received a COVID-19 vaccine.

DNA of the CDR3: TGTGCCAGCAGCAGATTAGCGGGAGGCACCTACGAGCAGTACTTC. It specifies CASSRLAGGTYEQYF. The V and J genes are TRBV5-6 and TRBJ2-7, with 10 bases identical to TRBD2. CDR3 length equals 15 residues. Germline V gene sequence: CDR1 SGHDT, CDR2 YYEEEE. V lost 4 bases and J lost 2; bases outside the gene matches: 6.

The chain employs TRBV6-5 and TRBJ1-6; D gene uncertain. The CDR3 loop spans 15 amino acids. V was shortened by 4 bases and J by 7 bases, with 14 bases between the two germline ends. Per the germline V gene, CDR1 is MNHEY and CDR2 is SVGAGI. CDR3 region: CASSSGVTVNSPLHF. The CDR3 DNA is TGTGCCAGCAGTTCGGGAGTAACAGTCAATTCACCCCTCCACTTT.

V is TRBV2 and J is TRBJ1-2; D gene ambiguous. This CDR3 contains 12 residues. Germline CDR1 and CDR2: SNHLY and FYNNEI. Trimming left V 6 bases short and J 2 bases short, with 7 bases between. Here the CDR3 DNA reads TGTGCCAGCAGAAGGGAAAACTATGGCTACACCTTC. Translation: CASRRENYGYTF. Variable domain in full (rest from reference TRBV2 and TRBJ1-2): EPEVTQTPSHQVTQMGQEVILRCVPISNHLYFYWYRQILGQKVEFLVSFYNNEISEKSEIFDDQFSVERPDGSNFTLKIRSTKLEDSAMYFCASRRENYGYTFGSGTRLTVV.